The 2 T cell receptor beta chains listed next were all sequenced from one sample in a study of blood T cell repertoires in COVID-19. TCRdb's table, derived via immunoSEQ multiplex PCR, lists solely in-frame clones and lacks some. The sample has about 480,000 clones, 85% to 90% seen once. Sequenced: PBMCs or T cells enriched from blood (not recorded which). The receptors come from a woman aged 40 to 50 who had recovered from COVID-19.

This clone was counted once. The V call is TRBV29-1, the J call TRBJ2-2; 9 bases align to TRBD1. CDR1 is SQVTM and CDR2 is ANQGSEA in the germline V gene. The length of the CDR3 is 13 residues. Trimming cost V 7 bases and J 4 bases; bases outside gene matches: 4. As DNA, the CDR3 is TGCAGCGGCAACAGGGGGCGCACCGGGGAGCTGTTTTTT. Encoded protein: CSGNRGRTGELFF.

The chain carries TRBV6-6 and TRBJ1-5, with D unclear. V was pared by 2 bases and J by 0 bases, with 5 bases between. The CDR3 contains 14 residues. Germline V gene sequence: CDR1 MNHNY, CDR2 SVGAGI (reference sequence). CDR3 amino acids: CASSYTSSNQPQHF. The CDR3 nucleotides are TGTGCCAGCAGTTACACATCTAGCAATCAGCCCCAGCATTTT.